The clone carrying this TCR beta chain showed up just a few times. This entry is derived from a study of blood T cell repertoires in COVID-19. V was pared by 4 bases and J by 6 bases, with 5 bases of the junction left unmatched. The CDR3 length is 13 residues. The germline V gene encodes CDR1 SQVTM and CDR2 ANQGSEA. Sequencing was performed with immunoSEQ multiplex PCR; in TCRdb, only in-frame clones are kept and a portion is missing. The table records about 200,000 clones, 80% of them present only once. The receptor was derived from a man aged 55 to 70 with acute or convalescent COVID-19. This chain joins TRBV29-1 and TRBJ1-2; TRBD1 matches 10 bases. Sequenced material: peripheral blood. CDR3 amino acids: CSVARTGGNGYTF. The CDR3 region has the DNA TGCAGCGTTGCCCGGACAGGGGGTAATGGCTACACCTTC.